These 10 T cell receptor beta chains originate from one sample sequenced in a study of CD8 T cells in ankylosing spondylitis. TCRdb redid the calling of the 5' RACE reads with MiXCR, one entry per CDR3 protein. The sample holds 200,000 to 300,000 distinct CDR3 sequences, 7.5% to 9.5% seen once. The sample was blood, either unsorted or a sorted T cell fraction (not recorded which). Receptors were obtained from a female donor with ankylosing spondylitis or in good health (not recorded which).

This clonotype has a count of ten or more. This chain links TRBV4-3 with TRBJ1-1, with D uncertain. Trimming removed 0 bases at V and 5 bases at J, with 10 bases between. Germline CDR1 is LGHNA and CDR2 is YSLEER. The CDR3 sequence is 14 residues long. CDR3 in DNA: TGCGCCAGCAGCCAAGACTGGGGAAGTACTGAAGCTTTCTTT. Translated, it gives CASSQDWGSTEAFF.

This clonotype was seen repeatedly, ten times or more. The gene calls are TRBV12-3 or TRBV12-4 and TRBJ2-7; D unclear. V was cut by 6 bases and J by 0 bases, with 12 bases left in between. CDR3 length: 14 residues. The CDR3 DNA reads as TGTGCCAGCAGGCCAACGGCTAGCTCCTACGAGCAGTACTTC. Its protein product is CASRPTASSYEQYF.

This clonotype has at least ten counts. CDR3 coding DNA: TGTGCCACCAGTGATCCGACTAGCGGGACTATTGAGCAGTTCTTC. It codes for CATSDPTSGTIEQFF. The rearrangement joins TRBV24-1 to TRBJ2-1, with TRBD2 identical over 11 bases. With 3 bases clipped from V and 9 bases from J, the junction kept 6 bases outside the gene matches. Germline CDR1 and CDR2: KGHDR and SFDVKD. CDR3 size: 15 residues.

At least ten counts were recorded for this clonotype. J is TRBJ2-1 and V is TRBV6-2 or TRBV6-3; 12 nucleotides match TRBD1. This CDR3 has 16 residues. The germline CDR1 and CDR2 sequences are MNHEY and SVGEGT. V gave up 7 bases and J gave up 5 bases; unmatched junction bases: 9. The CDR3: CASTRRGQGANNEQFF. CDR3 DNA: TGTGCCAGCACCAGGAGGGGACAGGGGGCCAACAATGAGCAGTTCTTC.

There are many counts of this clonotype. The rearrangement links TRBV6-1 to TRBJ2-1; 9 bases are a match to TRBD1. The CDR3 contains 14 residues. V lost 5 bases and J lost 9; bases outside the gene matches: 8. Germline lookup yields CDR1 MNHNS and CDR2 SASEGT. CDR3 amino acids: CASSPGQGFGEQFF. The DNA of the CDR3 is TGTGCCAGCAGTCCGGGACAGGGTTTTGGTGAGCAGTTCTTC.

This clonotype was observed at least ten times. The chain employs TRBV7-2 and TRBJ1-2; D might be TRBD1 (5 bases). Looked up from germline, CDR1 is SGHTA and CDR2 is FQGNSA. V was cut by 1 base and J by 5 bases, with 14 bases left in between. The CDR3 has 15 amino acids. This CDR3 reads CASSLVGRAGYGYTF. The CDR3 nucleotides are TGTGCCAGCAGCTTAGTAGGCAGGGCGGGGTATGGCTACACCTTC.

This clonotype was seen a single time. This could be a read error, since a much larger clone is one nucleotide away. This rearrangement joins TRBV11-2 to TRBJ2-2; D unresolved. Germline V gives CDR1 SGHAT, CDR2 FQNNGV. Trimming cost V 9 bases and J 9 bases, with 20 bases left between them. This CDR3 contains 14 residues. The CDR3 bases are TGTGCCAGTTCCACTCGTCCCTTAACCAGGGAGCTGTTTTTT. Translated: CASSTRPLTRELFF.

This clonotype was seen ten or more times. The chain joins TRBV12-3 or TRBV12-4 to TRBJ2-5; 10 nucleotides agree with TRBD2. Trimming at V came to 8 bases and at J to 5 bases, leaving 8 bases not matched to a gene. This CDR3 is 14 amino acids long. In nucleotides, the CDR3 is TGTGCCAGCGGGGAGCGGGAGGGCCGGGAGACCCAGTACTTC. It yields the protein CASGEREGRETQYF.

In its sample, this clonotype was seen many times. This CDR3 is CASSIDGGAYEQYF. The CDR3, as DNA: TGTGCCAGTAGTATAGATGGGGGAGCCTACGAGCAGTACTTC. The V gene is TRBV19, the J gene TRBJ2-7; D is perhaps TRBD1 or TRBD2 (5 bases each). CDR1 LNHDA and CDR2 SQIVND come from the germline V gene (reference sequence). This CDR3 spans 14 amino acids. V lost 0 bases to trimming and J lost 2 bases, with 8 bases between them.

There are many counts of this clonotype. The gene calls are TRBV9 and TRBJ2-1; D is perhaps TRBD2 (6 bases). CDR3 length equals 16 residues. Germline assignment: CDR1 SGDLS and CDR2 YYNGEE. V gave up 2 bases and J gave up 8 bases, with 20 bases separating them. CDR3 DNA: TGTGCCAGCAGCGTGGGGGGAAGTAGGGTGGCGGATGAGCAGTTCTTC. Protein sequence: CASSVGGSRVADEQFF.